Shown below are 25 T cell receptor beta chains from a single sample sequenced in a study of shared clonotypes between healthy human individuals. The repertoire was sequenced with immunoSEQ multiplex PCR; TCRdb's copy has only in-frame clones and lacks some. The top ten clones hold around 1.1% of a sample with millions of clones, roughly 95% of them seen once. Naive CD8 isolation took CD45RO-negative cells positively selected for CCR7 and excluded terminally differentiated effector memory CD45RA+ cells. The sample comprised naive CD8+ T cells sorted from blood. The receptors here all came from a man between 18 and 35 years old in good health.

The rearrangement joins TRBV28 to TRBJ2-7; TRBD2 might be the D (6 bases). Germline CDR1 MDHEN, CDR2 SYDVKM. V lost 5 bases, J lost 4 bases, and 18 bases lay in between. The CDR3 contains 15 residues. CDR3 region: CASSPSGEVAYEQYF. The CDR3 region has the DNA TGTGCCAGCAGTCCGTCGGGAGAAGTGGCTTACGAGCAGTACTTC.

With regard to this clone: Other DNA sequences of this sample code for an identical CDR3. This chain joins TRBV29-1 and TRBJ2-7; no clear D gene. Germline CDR1 SQVTM, CDR2 ANQGSEA. This CDR3 spans 12 amino acids. V was clipped by 0 bases and J by 1 base, with 4 bases between them. CDR3 DNA sequence: TGCAGCGTTGAAGACAATTCCTACGAGCAGTACTTC. Translation: CSVEDNSYEQYF.

The chain is built from TRBV7-2 and TRBJ2-3; D is ambiguous. V was clipped by 0 bases and J by 0 bases, with 7 bases between them. This CDR3 contains 15 residues. CDR1 is SGHTA, CDR2 FQGNSA, per germline. The CDR3: CASSLAHPSTDTQYF. The CDR3 DNA is TGTGCCAGCAGCTTAGCGCACCCTAGCACAGATACGCAGTATTTT.

The CDR3 region is CSVVLVDYEQYF. In DNA, the CDR3 is TGCAGCGTGGTCTTAGTCGACTACGAGCAGTACTTC. The J gene is TRBJ2-7, the V gene TRBV29-1; D unclear. The V gene lost 6 bases and the J gene lost 3 bases, with 12 bases spanning the gap. In germline, CDR1 is SQVTM, CDR2 ANQGSEA. This CDR3 comprises 12 residues.

The CDR3 DNA follows: TGCGCCAGCAGCCAAGATAACGGGGGAAACGAGCAGTACTTC. It encodes CASSQDNGGNEQYF. V is TRBV4-1 and J is TRBJ2-7; tentative D call: TRBD2 (6 bases). The germline gives CDR1 MGHRA, CDR2 YSYEKL. CDR3 length: 14 amino acids. Trimming pared 0 bases from V and 5 bases from J, leaving 11 bases between.

The chain carries TRBV7-9 and TRBJ2-7; D is undetermined. Germline CDR1 and CDR2: SEHNR and FQNEAQ (reference sequence). V dropped 5 bases and J dropped 4 bases, with 15 bases sitting between them. There are 14 residues in the CDR3. The CDR3 DNA reads as TGTGCCAGCAGCCCCTCCCTAAGAAATTACGAGCAGTACTTC. Its protein is CASSPSLRNYEQYF. Full variable domain (remainder filled in from reference TRBV7-9 and TRBJ2-7): DTGVSQNPRHKITKRGQNVTFRCDPISEHNRLYWYRQTLGQGPEFLTYFQNEAQLEKSRLLSDRFSAERPKGSFSTLEIQRTEQGDSAMYLCASSPSLRNYEQYFGPGTRLTVT.

The chain links TRBV7-6 to TRBJ2-5; the D gene could be TRBD1 or TRBD2 (5 bases each). The CDR3 is made up of 13 amino acids. Trimming removed 6 bases from V and 5 bases from J, with 13 bases in between. Looked up from germline, CDR1 is SGHVS and CDR2 is FNYEAQ. This CDR3 reads CASSARDGETQYF. The CDR3 DNA follows: TGTGCCAGCAGTGCTAGGGACGGGGAGACCCAGTACTTC. Combining the CDR3 with reference TRBV7-6 and TRBJ2-5 gives the whole variable domain GAGVSQSPRYKVTKRGQDVALRCDPISGHVSLYWYRQALGQGPEFLTYFNYEAQQDKSGLPNDRFSAERPEGSISTLTIQRTEQRDSAMYRCASSARDGETQYFGPGTRLLVL.

V is TRBV7-2 and J is TRBJ2-3, with D perhaps assigned TRBD1 or TRBD2 (6 bases each). V was clipped by 4 bases and J by 2 bases, with 13 bases between them. CDR3 size: 15 residues. Germline V lookup: CDR1 SGHTA, CDR2 FQGNSA. In DNA, the CDR3 is TGTGCCAGCAGCTCACGGGGGCAGGTCACAGATACGCAGTATTTT. The encoded protein is CASSSRGQVTDTQYF.

This chain connects TRBV9 to TRBJ1-6; D possibly corresponds to TRBD1 (6 bases). The CDR3 is made up of 14 amino acids. The V gene lost 0 bases and the J gene lost 8 bases, with 9 bases spanning the gap. Germline V CDR1 and CDR2: SGDLS, YYNGEE. The DNA of the CDR3 is TGTGCCAGCAGCGTAGAGGGGGAATATTCACCCCTCCACTTT. Its protein product is CASSVEGEYSPLHF.

The rearrangement joins TRBV7-9 to TRBJ1-4, with 7 bases matching TRBD1. J lost 2 bases, V lost 5 bases, and 8 bases had no gene match. Germline V lookup: CDR1 SEHNR, CDR2 FQNEAQ (reference sequence). The length of the CDR3 is 16 residues. The CDR3 here is CASSVQGGGTNEKLFF. Written as DNA, the CDR3 is TGTGCCAGCAGCGTCCAGGGGGGTGGGACTAATGAAAAACTGTTTTTT. Complete variable domain (other parts from reference TRBV7-9 and TRBJ1-4): DTGVSQNPRHKITKRGQNVTFRCDPISEHNRLYWYRQTLGQGPEFLTYFQNEAQLEKSRLLSDRFSAERPKGSFSTLEIQRTEQGDSAMYLCASSVQGGGTNEKLFFGSGTQLSVL.

This clone was seen once. The chain combines TRBV14 with TRBJ1-1; maybe TRBD1 (6 bases). The CDR3 is made up of 17 amino acids. The germline V gene has CDR1 SGHDN and CDR2 FVKESK. The ends were cut back, 0 bases at V and 4 bases at J, with 18 bases in the middle. Here the CDR3 reads CASSQDKETGYSTEAFF. CDR3 DNA sequence: TGTGCCAGCAGCCAAGATAAAGAAACAGGGTATAGCACTGAAGCTTTCTTT.

The rearrangement joins TRBV30 to TRBJ2-2, with D hard to call. This CDR3 contains 14 residues. The germline V gene encodes CDR1 GTSNPN and CDR2 SVGIG (reference sequence). Trimming took 1 base from V and 7 from J, leaving 13 bases between them. The CDR3: CAWSEIDFVGELFF. The CDR3 DNA sequence: TGTGCCTGGAGTGAAATAGACTTTGTCGGGGAGCTGTTTTTT. Based on the CDR3 plus reference TRBV30 and TRBJ2-2, the full variable domain is SQTIHQWPATLVQPVGSPLSLECTVEGTSNPNLYWYRQAAGRGLQLLFYSVGIGQISSEVPQNLSASRPQDRQFILSSKKLLLSDSGFYLCAWSEIDFVGELFFGEGSRLTVL.

The V gene is TRBV6-5, the J gene TRBJ2-2; the match to TRBD1 covers 8 bases. The CDR3 spans 15 residues. Looked up from germline, CDR1 is MNHEY and CDR2 is SVGAGI. Trimming cost V 2 bases and J 5 bases; bases outside gene matches: 4. CDR3 protein: CASSYGQGATGELFF. CDR3 sequence (DNA): TGTGCCAGCAGTTACGGGCAGGGGGCGACCGGGGAGCTGTTTTTT.

V usage is TRBV7-5 and J usage is TRBJ2-7; the D segment call TRBD2 is taken from the table without a DNA check. TRBV7-5 is reported as a pseudogene. The CDR3 runs to 14 residues. The DNA of the CDR3 is TGTGCCAGAAGCTTGTCTAGCGGGAGTGACGAGCAGTACTTC. Translating it yields CARSLSSGSDEQYF.

The J gene is TRBJ2-3, the V gene TRBV7-9, with TRBD1 as a possible D gene (5 bases). The germline V and J ends were trimmed by 5 bases and 2 bases, with 14 bases remaining between them. Germline V gene lookup returns CDR1 SEHNR and CDR2 FQNEAQ (reference sequence). The CDR3 contains 15 residues. The CDR3 nucleotides are TGTGCCAGCAGCCCCCCTCAGGGCAACACAGATACGCAGTATTTT. Its translation is CASSPPQGNTDTQYF.

About this clone: This same CDR3 is encoded by further DNA sequences in the sample. The rearrangement links TRBV4-3 to TRBJ1-1; TRBD1 might be the D (5 bases). CDR3 length: 15 residues. The V gene's germline CDR1 is LGHNA and CDR2 YSLEER. Trimming shortened V by 0 bases and J by 1 base, and 9 bases separated the two germline ends. The CDR3 is CASSQDPGGNTEAFF. Written as DNA, the CDR3 is TGCGCCAGCAGCCAAGATCCTGGGGGGAACACTGAAGCTTTCTTT.

As to this clone: Other nucleotide sequences in the sample specify the same CDR3. The chain combines TRBV4-1 with TRBJ2-7; 10 nucleotides line up with TRBD2. The trim removed 1 base at V and 4 bases at J, leaving 4 bases unmatched. The CDR3 runs 15 residues. The germline V gene has CDR1 MGHRA and CDR2 YSYEKL. This chain's CDR3 is CASSQVVAGGYEQYF. CDR3 in DNA: TGCGCCAGCAGCCAAGTAGTAGCGGGGGGTTACGAGCAGTACTTC.

The rearrangement uses TRBV5-1 and TRBJ1-1; tentative D call: TRBD1 (5 bases). The V gene's germline CDR1 is SGHRS and CDR2 YFSETQ. Between the trimmed V and J ends, which lost 4 bases and 0 bases, there was a span of 10 bases. The CDR3 loop spans 14 amino acids. This CDR3 reads CASSGTSMNTEAFF. Written as DNA, the CDR3 is TGCGCCAGCAGCGGGACTTCTATGAACACTGAAGCTTTCTTT.

V is TRBV20-1 and J is TRBJ2-4; no reliable D call. Germline V CDR1 and CDR2: DFQATT, SNEGSKA (reference sequence). CDR3 length: 10 amino acids. Between the trimmed V and J ends, which lost 5 bases and 15 bases, there was a span of 14 bases. CDR3 DNA sequence: TGCAGTGCTGGGCCCTTGGTGGGGTACTTC. Amino acid sequence: CSAGPLVGYF.

Of note for this clone: The identical CDR3 is also encoded by other nucleotide sequences in the sample. The rearrangement links TRBV9 to TRBJ1-1; D not certain. Germline V gene data show CDR1 as SGDLS and CDR2 as YYNGEE. This CDR3 has 13 residues. The V and J ends lost 0 bases and 2 bases respectively, with 5 bases between them. DNA of the CDR3: TGTGCCAGCAGCGTAGTCCCCAACACTGAAGCTTTCTTT. This codes for CASSVVPNTEAFF.

Regarding this clone: This sample also contains other DNA sequences that code for the same CDR3. This chain joins TRBV7-9 and TRBJ1-1; D not certain. This CDR3 has 15 amino acids. Germline values: CDR1 SEHNR, CDR2 FQNEAQ (reference sequence). V dropped 3 bases and J dropped 0 bases, with 11 bases sitting between them. CDR3 nucleotides: TGTGCCAGCAGCTTGCCAAGAGGGATGAACACTGAAGCTTTCTTT. This sequence encodes CASSLPRGMNTEAFF.

The rearrangement uses TRBV10-3 and TRBJ2-1; 9 bases match TRBD2. Germline values: CDR1 ENHRY, CDR2 SYGVKD. Trimming took 3 bases from V and 3 from J; bases not matched to a gene: 6. This CDR3 has 16 residues. The CDR3 DNA reads TGTGCCATCAGTGATGGTAGCGGGGGCCGCTACAATGAGCAGTTCTTC. It is translated as CAISDGSGGRYNEQFF.

The J gene is TRBJ2-1, the V gene TRBV28; 10 bases agree with TRBD1. The V gene's germline CDR1 is MDHEN and CDR2 SYDVKM. J lost 15 bases, V lost 5 bases, and 19 bases had no gene match. CDR3 length: 16 residues. Written as DNA, the CDR3 is TGTGCCAGCAGTCCAGCGGGACAGGGGCCCGGGGCGATGGGGTTCTTC. This codes for CASSPAGQGPGAMGFF.

The chain couples TRBV6-1 to TRBJ1-1; weak D call: TRBD1 (6 bases). The ends were cut back, 5 bases at V and 6 bases at J, with 16 bases in the middle. The CDR3 extends over 14 amino acids. CDR1 is MNHNS and CDR2 is SASEGT in the germline V gene. CDR3 sequence (DNA): TGTGCCAGCAGTCAACCCGCCGGGGGCTCTGAAGCTTTCTTT. As protein: CASSQPAGGSEAFF.

The gene calls are TRBV5-4 and TRBJ1-6, with D hard to call. Trimming cost V 0 bases and J 0 bases, with 7 bases left between them. Germline assignment: CDR1 SGHNT and CDR2 YYREEE (reference sequence). The CDR3 covers 16 residues. The CDR3 reads CASSLARSSYNSPLHF. The CDR3 coding sequence is TGTGCCAGCAGCTTGGCCCGGAGCTCCTATAATTCACCCCTCCACTTT. The variable domain in full, completed from reference TRBV5-4 and TRBJ1-6, reads ETGVTQSPTHLIKTRGQQVTLRCSSQSGHNTVSWYQQALGQGPQFIFQYYREEENGRGNFPPRFSGLQFPNYSSELNVNALELDDSALYLCASSLARSSYNSPLHFGNGTRLTVT.